The 21 T cell receptor beta chains listed next were all sequenced from one sample in a study of blood T cell repertoires in COVID-19. The repertoire was sequenced with immunoSEQ multiplex PCR; TCRdb's copy has only in-frame clones and lacks some. The sample has 270,000 or so clones, 86% seen once. The material sequenced was peripheral blood. Receptors were obtained from a woman aged 25 to 45 with active or convalescent COVID-19.

This clone appeared a single time. The rearrangement joins TRBV19 to TRBJ2-3, with D maybe TRBD1 (6 bases). The CDR3 covers 15 residues. Trimming removed 5 bases at V and 2 bases at J, with 14 bases between. CDR1 is LNHDA and CDR2 is SQIVND in the germline V gene (reference sequence). The CDR3 DNA reads as TGTGCCAGTAGTTTCGGACAGAAAGCCACAGATACGCAGTATTTT. Its protein is CASSFGQKATDTQYF.

CDR3 nucleotides: TGTGCCTGGAGTGTAGGACTGGCAGGCAACACCTTC. Translating it yields CAWSVGLAGNTF. The rearrangement joins TRBV30 to TRBJ1-2; the D is unclear. This CDR3 contains 12 residues. V was trimmed by 0 bases and J by 12 bases, leaving 14 bases between them. The germline V gene encodes CDR1 GTSNPN and CDR2 SVGIG (reference sequence).

The V and J genes are TRBV7-2 and TRBJ2-1, with 15 bases identical to TRBD2. The germline V gene encodes CDR1 SGHTA and CDR2 FQGNSA. The CDR3 runs to 18 residues. Losses at the gene ends were 3 bases for V and 10 bases for J; bases not matched to a gene: 13. The CDR3 DNA follows: TGTGCCAGCAGCTTCGCCGCGCCGGGACTAGCGGGGGGCGGGGAGCAGTTCTTC. As protein: CASSFAAPGLAGGGEQFF.

This chain uses TRBV6-6 with TRBJ1-2; perhaps TRBD1 as D (6 bases). This CDR3 spans 15 amino acids. Germline CDR1 MNHNY, CDR2 SVGAGI (reference sequence). With 5 bases removed from V and 4 bases from J, the gap between germline ends came to 17 bases. The CDR3: CASSDGQNHRYGYTF. The CDR3 bases are TGTGCCAGCAGTGACGGACAGAATCACCGCTATGGCTACACCTTC.

The chain combines TRBV4-2 with TRBJ1-2, with 12 bases identical to TRBD1. Germline V CDR1 and CDR2: LGHNA, YNFKEQ. This CDR3 is built from 18 residues. After removal of 1 base from V and 4 bases from J, the junction contained 10 bases not matched to a gene. This CDR3 reads CASSQGTRGQGAAYGYTF. Here the CDR3 DNA reads TGTGCCAGCAGCCAAGGCACCCGGGGACAGGGGGCCGCCTATGGCTACACCTTC.

The count of this clone is one. The rearrangement links TRBV4-3 to TRBJ2-1, with 10 bases matching TRBD1. The germline gives CDR1 LGHNA, CDR2 YSLEER. The CDR3 length is 17 residues. With V trimmed by 1 base and J by 6 bases, 9 bases remained unmatched. The CDR3 coding sequence is TGCGCCAGCAGCCAAGTGGCGCCGGGACAGGGGCTCAATGAGCAGTTCTTC. Translation gives CASSQVAPGQGLNEQFF.

This chain joins TRBV7-2 and TRBJ1-2; 10 bases fit TRBD1. CDR1 SGHTA and CDR2 FQGNSA come from the germline V gene. This CDR3 comprises 14 residues. Trimming cost V 5 bases and J 4 bases; bases outside gene matches: 4. The CDR3 loop is CASSDRDRGYGYTF. The CDR3 coding sequence is TGTGCCAGCAGCGATCGGGACAGGGGCTATGGCTACACCTTC. Filled out from reference TRBV7-2 and TRBJ1-2, the complete variable domain reads GAGVSQSPSNKVTEKGKDVELRCDPISGHTALYWYRQSLGQGLEFLIYFQGNSAPDKSGLPSDRFSAERTGGSVSTLTIQRTQQEDSAVYLCASSDRDRGYGYTFGSGTRLTVV.

The chain is built from TRBV9 and TRBJ2-2; TRBD2 is a possible D gene (6 bases). V was shortened by 2 bases and J by 4 bases, with 12 bases between the two germline ends. This CDR3 has 15 residues. Germline CDR1 reads SGDLS; CDR2 reads YYNGEE. In DNA, the CDR3 is TGTGCCAGCAGCGTGGCGGGGTTGGGCACCGGGGAGCTGTTTTTT. It translates to CASSVAGLGTGELFF.

Worth noting for this clone: The germline gene is not matched at one end of the junction; a read error may be the cause. J is TRBJ2-2 and V is TRBV7-2; 7 nucleotides match TRBD2. CDR3 length: 13 amino acids. Germline CDR1 SGHTA, CDR2 FQGNSA. In DNA form, the CDR3 reads TGTGCCAGCAGCTTATGGCGGAGCGGGAAGCTGTTTTTT. Translation: CASSLWRSGKLFF.

The V call is TRBV7-2, the J call TRBJ1-6, with D perhaps TRBD1 (6 bases). Trimming pared 8 bases from V and 2 bases from J, leaving 16 bases between. Germline lookup yields CDR1 SGHTA and CDR2 FQGNSA. The length of the CDR3 is 16 residues. The CDR3 nucleotides read TGTGCCAGCGACGGGGGGGGCCTCGCCTATAATTCACCCCTCCACTTT. This translates into CASDGGGLAYNSPLHF.

This chain joins TRBV6-4 and TRBJ1-2; perhaps TRBD1 as D (5 bases). V gave up 3 bases and J gave up 8 bases, with 19 bases separating them. Germline V gene sequence: CDR1 MRHNA, CDR2 SNTAGT. CDR3 length equals 15 residues. Written as DNA, the CDR3 is TGTGCCAGCAGTGATAACGACCCGCGGGGGGGAGGCTACACCTTC. Its protein is CASSDNDPRGGGYTF.

V and J are TRBV18 and TRBJ2-7, with 8 bases lining up with TRBD1. Germline CDR1 and CDR2: KGHSH and LQKENI. CDR3 length: 13 residues. The J segment lost 3 bases and the V segment lost 4 bases, leaving 2 bases of the junction unmatched. CDR3 coding DNA: TGTGCCAGCTCACTAGGACAGGGCTACGAGCAGTACTTC. It yields the protein CASSLGQGYEQYF.

This chain connects TRBV29-1 to TRBJ2-3, with D perhaps matching TRBD1 (5 bases). Germline V gene data show CDR1 as SQVTM and CDR2 as ANQGSEA. Between the trimmed V and J ends, which lost 7 bases and 4 bases, there was a span of 9 bases. CDR3 size: 11 residues. DNA for the CDR3: TGCAGCGCTATGACAGCAGATACGCAGTATTTT. Its protein product is CSAMTADTQYF.

The chain is built from TRBV5-4 and TRBJ2-5; no definite D call. V was trimmed by 4 bases and J by 5 bases, leaving 12 bases between them. The CDR3 contains 13 residues. Germline CDR1 SGHNT, CDR2 YYREEE (reference sequence). CDR3 nucleotides: TGTGCCAGCAGCAGTTATTCAGCGGAGACCCAGTACTTC. Translation gives CASSSYSAETQYF.

This chain connects TRBV7-9 to TRBJ2-5; 10 bases line up with TRBD2. Germline V gene data show CDR1 as SEHNR and CDR2 as FQNEAQ (reference sequence). The trim removed 5 bases at V and 0 bases at J, leaving 9 bases unmatched. The CDR3 has 17 amino acids. The CDR3 reads CASSTAAGGWHQETQYF. Here the CDR3 DNA reads TGTGCCAGCAGCACCGCAGCGGGGGGGTGGCACCAAGAGACCCAGTACTTC.

This clone was seen just once. V gene TRBV7-2 combines with J gene TRBJ2-2, with D tentatively TRBD2 (6 bases). V was shortened by 3 bases and J by 7 bases, with 18 bases between the two germline ends. There are 16 residues in the CDR3. The germline V gene encodes CDR1 SGHTA and CDR2 FQGNSA. The CDR3 loop reads CASSLRGTYGIGELFF. The CDR3 DNA sequence: TGTGCCAGCAGCTTGCGCGGGACGTATGGAATCGGGGAGCTGTTTTTT.

The chain carries TRBV7-3 and TRBJ2-2; 7 positions match TRBD1. This CDR3 has 15 residues. Germline values: CDR1 SGHTA, CDR2 FQGTGA. With V trimmed by 2 bases and J by 4 bases, 4 bases remained unmatched. The CDR3 loop reads CASSLYGTATGELFF. The CDR3 DNA sequence: TGTGCCAGCAGCTTATACGGGACAGCCACCGGGGAGCTGTTTTTT.

The chain employs TRBV11-2 and TRBJ1-3, with D perhaps matching TRBD1 (5 bases). This CDR3 is built from 15 residues. CDR1 and CDR2 from the germline V gene are SGHAT and FQNNGV. V was shortened by 1 base and J by 3 bases, with 10 bases between the two germline ends. CDR3 in DNA: TGTGCCAGCAGCTTAGCACAGGACCTTGGAAACACCATATATTTT. Translating it yields CASSLAQDLGNTIYF.

The chain employs TRBV11-2 and TRBJ1-3, with a tentative D call TRBD1 (6 bases). V was pared by 1 base and J by 9 bases, with 16 bases between. Germline V lookup: CDR1 SGHAT, CDR2 FQNNGV. The CDR3 is 15 amino acids. This CDR3 reads CASSLAVGPRGTIYF. CDR3 sequence (DNA): TGTGCCAGCAGCTTAGCTGTGGGGCCCAGGGGCACCATATATTTT. The full variable domain, completed using reference TRBV11-2 and TRBJ1-3, is EAGVAQSPRYKIIEKRQSVAFWCNPISGHATLYWYQQILGQGPKLLIQFQNNGVVDDSQLPKDRFSAERLKGVDSTLKIQPAKLEDSAVYLCASSLAVGPRGTIYFGEGSWLTVV.

This chain links TRBV11-3 with TRBJ2-1; tentatively, D is TRBD2 (5 bases). Trimming removed 0 bases from V and 7 bases from J, with 13 bases in between. The CDR3 is 15 amino acids. Germline values: CDR1 SGHNT, CDR2 YENEEA. The CDR3 coding sequence is TGTGCCAGCAGCTTAGAAGGAGGTAATCGTAATGAGCAGTTCTTC. Translating gives CASSLEGGNRNEQFF.

V is TRBV3-1 (or the pseudogene TRBV3-2) and J is TRBJ1-6, with a possible D match to TRBD1 (6 bases). This CDR3 is built from 17 residues. CDR1 LGHDT and CDR2 YNNKEL come from the germline V gene (reference sequence). V was clipped by 1 base and J by 4 bases, with 14 bases between them. The CDR3 here is CASSQVGRGAYNSPLHF. The CDR3 nucleotides are TGTGCCAGCAGCCAAGTGGGGCGGGGGGCATATAATTCACCCCTCCACTTT.